This record covers a single T cell receptor (beta chain). This clone occurred once. This receptor's antigen is unknown. No much larger clone is present one base from it, and per-base qualities are unavailable. TCRbeta CDR3 regions were amplified from genomic DNA using the immunoSEQ Assay, a bias-controlled multiplex PCR. The source study handled its data this way. The number of nucleated cells in each sample was estimated by amplification of reference gene primers within the assay. To quantify the absolute abundance of each unique TCRbeta CDR3 rearrangement, sequence reads were collapsed and filtered. For each sample, productive Simpson clonality was calculated by taking the square root of Simpson's diversity index across productive rearrangements. TCRdb stores this immuneACCESS table with in-frame sequences only. Part of the clones is absent; in the studies checked, under half of the shortfall reflects unresolved V genes, and no reason is known for the rest. V and J calls and clone size are those listed in that table; D and trimming were worked out from the DNA. The sample contains some 250,000 clones, around nine tenths of them found a single time. Just under 2% of the sample belongs to the ten largest clones.

The data stem from a study of blood T cell repertoires in COVID-19 (dated by TCRdb to about 2020). About the investigation overall: Collaborator samples came from the United States, Italy and Spain and covered acute and convalescent phases of COVID-19. The repertoires were released in a freely available public database meant as a resource for research on the immune response to SARS-CoV-2. Where available, HLA class I and class II types were taken from metadata supplied by the sample provider and were not determined by assay-based typing. The material from the prospective study consisted of cDNA or gDNA derived from T cells, B-cell-depleted T cells, or PBMCs. The dataset comprised deeply sampled blood TCRbeta repertoires from subjects exposed to, actively infected with, or recovered from COVID-19. Sample metadata almost always included a de-identified subject ID, COVID-19 status, age in years and sex. Samples came from the ongoing ImmuneRACE study (first 160 participants) plus 1,254 subjects from 6 global collaborators.

Each collaborating institution followed its own protocols to collect whole blood in K2EDTA tubes. For TCRbeta analysis, collaborators shipped samples as frozen whole blood, isolated PBMCs, or DNA extracted from either of those sample types. Via the germline V gene (reference sequence), CDR1 is LNHDA and CDR2 SQIVND. From the cysteine through the phenylalanine, the CDR3 covers 13 amino acids. The only DNA kept is the CDR3, 39 bases in frame from the first base. V is shortened by 3 bases, J by 6 bases, and the region joining them spans 8 bases. Overall study outcomes, separate from this receptor: The amount of clinical and demographic metadata varied by source and participant and was provided uncurated.

The sequence joins TRBV19 to TRBJ2-2, with the D gene not clear enough to name. The sequenced sample was peripheral blood. The TCR comes from a man aged 25 to 40 with active or convalescent COVID-19. CDR3 loop: CASSISVAGELFF. The DNA reads TGTGCCAGTAGTATTAGTGTTGCCGGGGAGCTGTTTTTT.